This TCR beta chain was sequenced for a study of T cells expressing NK-cell markers. The CDR3 has 16 residues. One entry per CDR3 protein, without DNA, is what TCRdb gives after re-calling the 5' RACE reads. The ten most abundant clones cover about 10% of a sample with 350,000 to 400,000 distinct CDR3 sequences. The rearrangement links TRBV23-1 to TRBJ1-5; the D call of TRBD1 rests on TCRdb alone, since no DNA is present to check it. TRBV23-1 is assigned to the ORF class and has an uncertain function. The sequencing sample was made of blood T cells: a sorted CD56 or NKG2C T cell subset, CD4+ or CD8+ T cells, or bulk PBMC T cells (not recorded which). The TCR originated in a woman between 45 and 65 years old in good health. CDR3 residues: CASNRIIGSSGQPQHF.